A selection of T cell receptor beta chains follows, all from one sample in a study of lymphopenia after photon versus proton radiotherapy. TCRdb's table, derived via immunoSEQ multiplex PCR, lists solely in-frame clones and lacks some. This sample has 75,000 to 95,000 clones, with about four fifths found just once. The specimen comprised peripheral blood, sampled from a patient treated with proton-based radiotherapy. These receptor sequences come from a man aged 55 to 70 with pancreatic cancer. CDR3s include the opening cysteine and the closing phenylalanine or tryptophan. A D gene is named only where the DNA matches it firmly. Size values are once, few and many counts, or a class for expanded clones, and some rows have none.

NA NA TRBJ2-2 TRBV7-6 TGTGCCAGCAGCCACCGAGTGGGGAAGGGCGGGGAGCTGTTTTTT CASSHRVGKGGELFF
NA NA TRBJ1-5 TRBV28 TGTGCCAGCAGTTTAGGCGGGCATAGCAATCAGCCCCAGCATTTT CASSLGGHSNQPQHF
TRBD1 NA TRBJ1-6 TRBV10-2 TGCGCCAGCTCGACGACAGGGGAGAATTCACCCCTCCACTTT CASSTTGENSPLHF
TRBD2 NA TRBJ2-3 TRBV16 TGTGCCAGCAGCCAGCGGACTAGCGGTCGCACAGATACGCAGTATTTT CASSQRTSGRTDTQYF
TRBD1 NA TRBJ2-3 TRBV9 TGTGCCAGCAGCGTATCAACCGGGACAGGCACAGATACGCAGTATTTT CASSVSTGTGTDTQYF
TRBD1 NA TRBJ2-5 TRBV29-1 TGCAGCGCCACGACGGGACAGTGGACCCAGTACTTC CSATTGQWTQYF
NA NA TRBJ1-1 TRBV2 TGTGCCAGCAGCGGGTATACTGAAGCTTTCTTT CASSGYTEAFF
NA NA TRBJ2-5 TRBV7-8 TGTGCCAGCAGCTTAGTCCAGGGCTGGGAGACCCAGTACTTC CASSLVQGWETQYF
NA NA TRBJ2-7 TRBV29-1 TGCAGCGTTGAAGATGAGGCTCGCGAGCAGTACTTC CSVEDEAREQYF
TRBD2 NA TRBJ2-1 TRBV11-2 TGTGCCAGCAGCTTAGGCGGGACTAGCGGGAGTAGTGAGCAGTTCTTC CASSLGGTSGSSEQFF
NA once TRBJ2-1 TRBV29-1 TGCAGCGTACGGGCGGGCTCCTACAATGAGCAGTTCTTC CSVRAGSYNEQFF
NA NA TRBJ2-1 TRBV29-1 TGCAGCGTTCAGGCAGGGTCGGGGTCCTACAATGAGCAGTTCTTC CSVQAGSGSYNEQFF
NA NA TRBJ2-3 TRBV11-3 TGTGCCAGCACCCGCGGCGGAAGCGGCACAGATACGCAGTATTTT CASTRGGSGTDTQYF
NA NA TRBJ1-4 TRBV2 TGTGCCAGCAGGACAAGGACGGTGACAACTAATGAAAAACTGTTTTTT CASRTRTVTTNEKLFF
NA once TRBJ2-7 TRBV11-2 TGTGCCAGCAGCATTCAACGGGTGAAGGACGAGCAGTACTTC CASSIQRVKDEQYF
TRBD2 NA TRBJ2-3 TRBV6-4 TGTGCCAGCAGTGAGGGGAGGGGAGATACGCAGTATTTT CASSEGRGDTQYF
TRBD2 NA TRBJ2-3 TRBV29-1 TGCAGCGTTGACGGGCTAGCGGGAATCACAGATACGCAGTATTTT CSVDGLAGITDTQYF
NA NA TRBJ2-3 TRBV11-3 TGTGCCAGCAGCTTAGCCTGGCCGGGAGAAGAGGAGGATACGCAGTATTTT CASSLAWPGEEEDTQYF
TRBD2 NA TRBJ2-5 TRBV18 TGTGCCAGCTCACCACCGGGACTAGCGGGAGTGGGGACCCAGTACTTC CASSPPGLAGVGTQYF
TRBD1 NA TRBJ2-7 TRBV19 TGTGCCAGTAGTGGGCCGGGACAGGGACCTTACGAGCAGTACTTC CASSGPGQGPYEQYF
NA NA TRBJ2-6 TRBV30 TGTGCCCGCACGACTGGGGCCAACGTCCTGACTTTC CARTTGANVLTF
TRBD2 NA TRBJ2-3 TRBV7-6 TGTGCCAGCAGCCGAAGGTGGCGGGAGGGCGGGGATACGCAGTATTTT CASSRRWREGGDTQYF
NA NA TRBJ2-3 TRBV2 TGTGCCAGCAGTCCGGGGGCAGATACGCAGTATTTT CASSPGADTQYF
NA NA TRBJ1-4 TRBV27 TGTGCCAGCAGCCCCCTCGGGGGAACTAATGAAAAACTGTTTTTT CASSPLGGTNEKLFF
TRBD1 once TRBJ2-7 TRBV5-1 TGCGCCAGCAGCTCGGGACAGTTCAACGAGCAGTACTTC CASSSGQFNEQYF
NA NA TRBJ2-2 TRBV9 TGTGCCAGCAGCGTAGAGACAGATCTGAACACCGGGGAGCTGTTTTTT CASSVETDLNTGELFF
NA NA TRBJ2-3 TRBV30 TGTGCCTGGAGTGTAGGGGTCGGGGACAATGGGAACACAGATACGCAGTATTTT CAWSVGVGDNGNTDTQYF
NA NA TRBJ2-2 TRBV7-2 TGTGCCAGCAGCTTAAATCAGGGTCTGAACACCGGGGAGCTGTTTTTT CASSLNQGLNTGELFF
NA NA TRBJ2-7 TRBV4-2 TGTGCCAGCAGCCCCCGGGTGGGGGAGTACGAGCAGTACTTC CASSPRVGEYEQYF
NA NA TRBJ2-2 TRBV6-5 TGTGCCAGCAGTTACGGGGGTGCCACCGGGGAGCTGTTTTTT CASSYGGATGELFF
NA NA TRBJ2-5 TRBV27 TGTGCCAGCAGTTCTGCAGGGCTCCAAGAGACCCAGTACTTC CASSSAGLQETQYF
NA NA TRBJ2-1 TRBV7-8 TGTGCCAGCAGCTCCCGCGCTGGAGCGCCGTTCTTC CASSSRAGAPFF
NA NA TRBJ2-1 TRBV19 TGTGCCAGTAGTATCGCGGTTAGCTCCTACAATGAGCAGTTCTTC CASSIAVSSYNEQFF
NA NA TRBJ2-7 TRBV7-8 TGTGCCAGCAGCTTAGTCGGGCTAGCAAATGGGGAGCAGTACTTC CASSLVGLANGEQYF
NA NA TRBJ2-6 TRBV18 TGTGCCAGCTCACCACCCTCCAGGGGAAGCTCTGGGGCCAACGTCCTGACTTTC CASSPPSRGSSGANVLTF
TRBD2 NA TRBJ2-5 TRBV6-5 TGTGCCAGCAGTTCCCACGGGACTAGCGGGGGGGGCCAGTACTTC CASSSHGTSGGGQYF
TRBD1 NA TRBJ2-3 TRBV5-6 TGTGCCAGCAGCTCACCGCCGGGACAGGGTTCAGATACGCAGTATTTT CASSSPPGQGSDTQYF
NA NA TRBJ2-7 TRBV27 TGTGCCAGCAGTGTATTACAGCCTCCCAGCTACGAGCAGTACTTC CASSVLQPPSYEQYF
TRBD1 NA TRBJ1-1 TRBV10-3 TGTGCCATCAGTGGTTCACTTCTCAGGACAGGAGTAGCTTTCTTT CAISGSLLRTGVAFF
NA NA TRBJ1-1 TRBV21-1 TGTGCCAGCAGCAAAGCAAGGCCAACAGGGGAAGGGGACACTGAAGCTTTCTTT CASSKARPTGEGDTEAFF
NA NA TRBJ1-1 TRBV27 TGTGCCAGCAGCCCCCGGGATGTCAGGAACACTGAAGCTTTCTTT CASSPRDVRNTEAFF
TRBD1 NA TRBJ2-1 TRBV6-5 TGTGCCAGCAGCCATCACAGGGGTGGCTACAATGAGCAGTTCTTC CASSHHRGGYNEQFF
NA NA TRBJ1-2 TRBV5-4 TGTGCCACACGAGGGGCTAACTATGGCTACACCTTC CATRGANYGYTF
NA NA TRBJ2-1 TRBV13 TGTGCCAGCAGCTTAGGCAGCTCCTACAATGAGCAGTTCTTC CASSLGSSYNEQFF
TRBD2 NA TRBJ2-1 TRBV7-3 TGTGCCAGCAGCTTACCCCCGGGGGGAGGGTACAATGAGCAGTTCTTC CASSLPPGGGYNEQFF
NA NA TRBJ2-2 TRBV5-1 TGCGCCAGCAGCTTTGGGGTACAGGAGTACACCGGGGAGCTGTTTTTT CASSFGVQEYTGELFF
NA NA TRBJ1-1 TRBV5-8 TGTGCCAGCAGCTACGATCCCAGGGTTAACACTGAAGCTTTCTTT CASSYDPRVNTEAFF
TRBD2 NA TRBJ2-1 TRBV27 TGTGCCAGCAGTTTACTAGCGGGAGTTCCGAATGAGCAGTTCTTC CASSLLAGVPNEQFF
NA once TRBJ2-7 TRBV2 TGTGCCAGCAGTCGACAGCCGGGGGAATACGAGCAGTACTTC CASSRQPGEYEQYF
NA NA TRBJ2-7 TRBV7-6 TGTGCCAGCAGCTCGGACTTGGGGAGCTCCTACGAGCAGTACTTC CASSSDLGSSYEQYF
NA NA TRBJ2-7 TRBV6-1 TGTGCCAGCAGTGCGGGTGTCTGGGACGAGCAGTACTTC CASSAGVWDEQYF